The rows below give T cell receptor beta chains drawn from one sample of a study of spatial heterogeneity in lung cancer. TCRdb redid the calling of the 5' RACE reads with MiXCR, one entry per CDR3 protein. The sample includes roughly 10,000 distinct CDR3 sequences, about 23% of them seen just once. This sample comprised PBMCs, obtained at follow-up. Source of these receptors: a female donor with early-stage non-small cell lung cancer. Each CDR3 is given without its conserved first and last residue. Each record gives: V gene, J gene, CDR3 protein.

V: TRBV20-1; J: TRBJ2-2; CDR3: SAPSWDRPGELF
V: TRBV7-9; J: TRBJ2-1; CDR3: ASRPGTSANEQF
V: TRBV7-9; J: TRBJ2-1; CDR3: ASSPPLTSGKGVNEQF
V: TRBV7-2; J: TRBJ2-5; CDR3: ASSLSQPETQY
V: TRBV29-1; J: TRBJ2-4; CDR3: SVKLDLIQY
V: TRBV28; J: TRBJ1-2; CDR3: ASSFPDQSGDGYT
V: TRBV28; J: TRBJ2-6; CDR3: ASGTPISGANVLT
V: TRBV12-3/TRBV12-4; J: TRBJ2-7; CDR3: ATSPGTGGSYEQY
V: TRBV28; J: TRBJ1-1; CDR3: ASRTGVSKSEAF
V: TRBV7-2; J: TRBJ1-6; CDR3: ASSSLTGAGSPLH
V: TRBV12-3/TRBV12-4; J: TRBJ2-3; CDR3: ASSNLVTDTQY
V: TRBV19; J: TRBJ2-3; CDR3: ASSMGTSGRIDTQY
V: TRBV29-1; J: TRBJ2-7; CDR3: SAEIGQGSYEQY
V: TRBV30; J: TRBJ2-7; CDR3: AWSRGYEQY
V: TRBV18; J: TRBJ2-7; CDR3: ASSPPAGGFYEQY
V: TRBV29-1; J: TRBJ1-1; CDR3: SVQGSSTEVF
V: TRBV11-2; J: TRBJ2-3; CDR3: ASSLLAGSLIDTQY
V: TRBV7-2; J: TRBJ1-5; CDR3: ASSAIWGQPQH
V: TRBV19; J: TRBJ1-5; CDR3: ASGIEDRANQPQH
V: TRBV7-2; J: TRBJ2-5; CDR3: ASSLAVSDQETQY
V: TRBV5-5; J: TRBJ1-2; CDR3: ASSPAGTVPHGYT
V: TRBV6-5; J: TRBJ1-1; CDR3: ASSYSTARANTEAF
V: TRBV29-1; J: TRBJ2-1; CDR3: SVRLAYNEQF
V: TRBV5-1; J: TRBJ2-1; CDR3: ASSLGTTGDEQF
V: TRBV12-3/TRBV12-4; J: TRBJ1-4; CDR3: ASSDQQLMGEKLF
V: TRBV5-1; J: TRBJ1-4; CDR3: ASSSGTQNEKLF
V: TRBV3-1; J: TRBJ2-2; CDR3: ASSQDPRLAGVTGELF
V: TRBV23-1; J: TRBJ2-7; CDR3: ASSQSKGVGSYEQY
V: TRBV10-3; J: TRBJ2-3; CDR3: AISALGAGEADTQY
V: TRBV6-2/TRBV6-3; J: TRBJ2-1; CDR3: ASSYSRLAMKQF
V: TRBV12-3/TRBV12-4; J: TRBJ2-5; CDR3: ASSLGQGNRETQY
V: TRBV7-2; J: TRBJ1-5; CDR3: ASSLAGSILGNQPQH